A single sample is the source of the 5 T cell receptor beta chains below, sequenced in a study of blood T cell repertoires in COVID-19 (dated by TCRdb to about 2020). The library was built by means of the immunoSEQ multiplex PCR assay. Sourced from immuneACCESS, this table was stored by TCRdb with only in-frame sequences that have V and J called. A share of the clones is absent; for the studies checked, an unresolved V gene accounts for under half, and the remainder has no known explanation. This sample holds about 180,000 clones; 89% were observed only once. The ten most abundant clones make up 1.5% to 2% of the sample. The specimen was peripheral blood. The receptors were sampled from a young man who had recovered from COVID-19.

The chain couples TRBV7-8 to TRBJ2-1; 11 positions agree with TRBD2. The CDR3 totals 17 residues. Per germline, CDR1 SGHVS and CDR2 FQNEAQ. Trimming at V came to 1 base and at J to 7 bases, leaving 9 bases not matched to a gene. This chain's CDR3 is CASSLVDTSGSGNEQFF. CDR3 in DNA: TGTGCCAGCAGCTTAGTGGACACTAGCGGGAGTGGGAATGAGCAGTTCTTC.

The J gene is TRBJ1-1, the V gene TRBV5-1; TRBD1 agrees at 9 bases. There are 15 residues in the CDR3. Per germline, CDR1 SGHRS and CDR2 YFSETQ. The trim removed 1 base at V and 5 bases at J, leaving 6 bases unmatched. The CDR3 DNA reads TGCGCCAGCAGCTTGACAGGGACAGGGAATACTGAAGCTTTCTTT. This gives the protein CASSLTGTGNTEAFF.

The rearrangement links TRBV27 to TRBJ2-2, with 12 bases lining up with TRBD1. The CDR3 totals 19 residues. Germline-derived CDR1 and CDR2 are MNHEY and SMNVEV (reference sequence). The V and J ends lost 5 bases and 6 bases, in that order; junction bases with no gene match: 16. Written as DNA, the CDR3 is TGTGCCAGCAGTCCCCCACCGGGACAGGGGGCGGCTGGATCCGGGGAGCTGTTTTTT. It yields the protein CASSPPPGQGAAGSGELFF.

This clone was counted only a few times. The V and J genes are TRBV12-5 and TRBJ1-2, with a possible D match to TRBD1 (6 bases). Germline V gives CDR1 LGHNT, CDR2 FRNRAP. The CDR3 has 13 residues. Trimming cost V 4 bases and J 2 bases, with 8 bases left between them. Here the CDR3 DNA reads TGTGCTAGTGGTTCCGGACAGAACTATGGCTACACCTTC. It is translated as CASGSGQNYGYTF.

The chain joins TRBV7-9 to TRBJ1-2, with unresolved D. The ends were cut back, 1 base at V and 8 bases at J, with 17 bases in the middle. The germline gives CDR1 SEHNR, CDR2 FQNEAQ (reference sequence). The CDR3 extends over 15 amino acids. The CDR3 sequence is CASSLVVDKSWGYTF. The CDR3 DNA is TGTGCCAGCAGCTTAGTGGTAGACAAATCATGGGGCTACACCTTC.